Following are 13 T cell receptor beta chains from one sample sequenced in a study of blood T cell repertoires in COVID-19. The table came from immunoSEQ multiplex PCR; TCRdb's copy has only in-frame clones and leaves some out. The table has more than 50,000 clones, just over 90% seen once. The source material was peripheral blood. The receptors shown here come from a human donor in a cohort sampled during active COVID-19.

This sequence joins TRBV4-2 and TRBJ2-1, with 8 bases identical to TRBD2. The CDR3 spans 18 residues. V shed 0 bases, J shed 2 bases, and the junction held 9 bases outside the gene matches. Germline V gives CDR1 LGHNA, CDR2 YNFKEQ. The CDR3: CASSQELTGGSAYNEQFF. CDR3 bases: TGTGCCAGCAGCCAAGAGTTGACGGGAGGGAGTGCCTACAATGAGCAGTTCTTC.

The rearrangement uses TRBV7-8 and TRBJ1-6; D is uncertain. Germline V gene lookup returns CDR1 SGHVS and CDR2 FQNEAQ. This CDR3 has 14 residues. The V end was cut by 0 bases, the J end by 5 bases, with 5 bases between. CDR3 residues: CASSLAPDNSPLHF. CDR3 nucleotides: TGTGCCAGCAGCTTAGCGCCGGATAATTCACCCCTCCACTTT.

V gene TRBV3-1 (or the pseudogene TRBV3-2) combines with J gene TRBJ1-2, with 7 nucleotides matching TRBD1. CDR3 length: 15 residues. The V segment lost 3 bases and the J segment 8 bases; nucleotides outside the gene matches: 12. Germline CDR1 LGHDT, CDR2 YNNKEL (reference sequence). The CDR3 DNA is TGTGCCAGCAGCCAGGATCTACAGGGGTTTGGGGGCTACACCTTC. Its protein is CASSQDLQGFGGYTF.

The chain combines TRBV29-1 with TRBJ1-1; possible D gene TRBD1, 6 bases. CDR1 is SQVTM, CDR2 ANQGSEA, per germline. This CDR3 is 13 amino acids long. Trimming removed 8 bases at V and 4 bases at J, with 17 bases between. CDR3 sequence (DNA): TGCAGCACAGAAGGGCAGGGGTTCACTGAAGCTTTCTTT. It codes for CSTEGQGFTEAFF.

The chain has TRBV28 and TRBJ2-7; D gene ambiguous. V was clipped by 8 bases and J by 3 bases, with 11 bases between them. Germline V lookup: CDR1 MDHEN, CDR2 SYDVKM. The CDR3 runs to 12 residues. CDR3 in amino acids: CASERAGYEQYF. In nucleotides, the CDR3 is TGTGCCAGCGAGAGAGCCGGCTACGAGCAGTACTTC.

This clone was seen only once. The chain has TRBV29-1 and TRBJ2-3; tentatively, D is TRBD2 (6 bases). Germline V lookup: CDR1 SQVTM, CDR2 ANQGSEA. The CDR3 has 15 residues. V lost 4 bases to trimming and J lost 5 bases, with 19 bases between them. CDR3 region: CSVVLVAVEGDTQYF. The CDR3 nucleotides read TGCAGCGTTGTTCTTGTAGCGGTTGAGGGAGATACGCAGTATTTT.

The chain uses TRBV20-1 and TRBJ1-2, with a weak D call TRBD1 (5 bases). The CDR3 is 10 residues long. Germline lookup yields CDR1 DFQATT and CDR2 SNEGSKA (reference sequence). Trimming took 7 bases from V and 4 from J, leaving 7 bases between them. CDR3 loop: CSVDSYGYTF. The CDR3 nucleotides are TGCAGTGTCGACAGCTATGGCTACACCTTC.

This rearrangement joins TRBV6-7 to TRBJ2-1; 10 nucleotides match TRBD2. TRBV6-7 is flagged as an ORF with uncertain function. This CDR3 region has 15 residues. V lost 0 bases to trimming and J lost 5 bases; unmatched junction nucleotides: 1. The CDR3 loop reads CASSYSAGGHNEQFF. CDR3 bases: TGTGCCAGCAGTTACTCAGCGGGAGGGCACAATGAGCAGTTCTTC.

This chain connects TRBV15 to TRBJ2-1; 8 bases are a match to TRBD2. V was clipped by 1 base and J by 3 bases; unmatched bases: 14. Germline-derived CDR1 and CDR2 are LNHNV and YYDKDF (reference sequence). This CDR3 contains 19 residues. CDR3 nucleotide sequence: TGTGCCACCAGCAGAGTGATCGGGGGGGCTAGTATGGGCTACAATGAGCAGTTCTTC. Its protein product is CATSRVIGGASMGYNEQFF.

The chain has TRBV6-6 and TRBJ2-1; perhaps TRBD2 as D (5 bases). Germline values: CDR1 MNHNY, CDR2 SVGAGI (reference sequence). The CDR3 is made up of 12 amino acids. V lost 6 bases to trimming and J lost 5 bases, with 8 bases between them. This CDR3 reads CASRDSDNEQFF. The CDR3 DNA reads TGTGCCAGCAGGGATAGCGACAATGAGCAGTTCTTC.

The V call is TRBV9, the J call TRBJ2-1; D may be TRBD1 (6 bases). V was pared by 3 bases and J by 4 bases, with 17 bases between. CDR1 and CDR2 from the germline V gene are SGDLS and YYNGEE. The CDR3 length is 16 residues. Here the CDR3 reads CASSGGRGSPYNEQFF. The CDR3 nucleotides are TGTGCCAGCAGCGGTGGTAGGGGGAGCCCTTACAATGAGCAGTTCTTC. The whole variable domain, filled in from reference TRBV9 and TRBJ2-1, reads DSGVTQTPKHLITATGQRVTLRCSPRSGDLSVYWYQQSLDQGLQFLIQYYNGEERAKGNILERFSAQQFPDLHSELNLSSLELGDSALYFCASSGGRGSPYNEQFFGPGTRLTVL.

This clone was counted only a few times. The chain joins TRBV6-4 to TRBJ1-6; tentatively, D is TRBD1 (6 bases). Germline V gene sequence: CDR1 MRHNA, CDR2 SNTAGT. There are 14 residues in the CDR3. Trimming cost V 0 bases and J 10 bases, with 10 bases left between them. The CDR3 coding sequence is TGTGCCAGCAGTGACTCGACTCAGGGGTCACCCCTCCACTTT. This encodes CASSDSTQGSPLHF.

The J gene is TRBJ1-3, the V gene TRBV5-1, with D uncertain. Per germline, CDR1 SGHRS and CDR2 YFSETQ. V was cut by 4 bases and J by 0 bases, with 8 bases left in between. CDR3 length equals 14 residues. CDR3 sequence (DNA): TGCGCCAGCAGCCCGGGGATCTCTGGAAACACCATATATTTT. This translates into CASSPGISGNTIYF.